These T cell receptor beta chains were read from a single sample in a study of T cell responses to AZD1222 COVID-19 vaccine. The data were produced by immunoSEQ multiplex PCR, yet TCRdb's version contains in-frame clones alone and is incomplete. The sample yields about 150,000 clones, about 86% seen once. Here the sequenced sample was peripheral blood, taken on day 0 of MenACWY control vaccination. These TCRs come from an adult in good health. Each CDR3 is given with its conserved first and last residue. D genes are given only for firm matches. Where a row states a size, it is once, few, many or the class of an expanded clone; other rows omit it.

>.|TRBJ2-3|.|14|TRBV11-1
CASSSLSSGDTQYF
TGTGCCAGCAGCTCCCTGTCGTCTGGTGATACGCAGTATTTT
>.|TRBJ2-1|TRBD1|15|TRBV27
CASSLDRGLYNEQFF
TGTGCCAGCAGTTTAGACAGGGGGCTGTACAATGAGCAGTTCTTC
>medium-sized|TRBJ2-5|.|11|TRBV7-8
CASILRETQYF
TGTGCCAGCATCCTTAGGGAGACCCAGTACTTC
>.|TRBJ2-6|.|14|TRBV19
CASRDSSGANVLTF
TGTGCCAGTAGGGACAGCTCTGGGGCCAACGTCCTGACTTTC
>.|TRBJ1-3|TRBD1|15|TRBV5-1
CASSLGTGNRNTIYF
TGCGCCAGCAGCTTGGGGACAGGGAATAGAAACACCATATATTTT
>.|TRBJ2-2|.|15|TRBV2
CASSRTDLNTGELFF
TGTGCCAGCAGTCGGACAGATCTGAACACCGGGGAGCTGTTTTTT
>.|TRBJ2-2|TRBD1|16|TRBV7-2
CASSFTVQGATGELFF
TGTGCCAGCAGCTTTACCGTACAGGGGGCCACCGGGGAGCTGTTTTTT
>.|TRBJ2-7|.|14|TRBV5-4
CASSLDLNAYEQYF
TGTGCCAGCAGCCTAGACCTAAACGCGTACGAGCAGTACTTC
>.|TRBJ2-4|.|16|TRBV3-1/TRBV3-2
CASSQAGSVAKNIQYF
TGTGCCAGCAGCCAAGCTGGGTCGGTAGCCAAAAACATTCAGTACTTC
>.|TRBJ1-3|.|13|TRBV18
CASSPRHQDTIYF
TGTGCCAGCTCACCACGTCATCAGGACACCATATATTTT
>.|TRBJ1-2|TRBD1|16|TRBV18
CASSLRTGTANYGYTF
TGTGCCAGCTCACTAAGGACAGGGACCGCTAACTATGGCTACACCTTC
>.|TRBJ2-7|.|13|TRBV12-3/TRBV12-4
CASSLAPAYEQYF
TGTGCCAGCAGTTTAGCGCCCGCCTACGAGCAGTACTTC
>.|TRBJ2-7|TRBD1|16|TRBV28
CASSLTGGHSSYEQYF
TGTGCCAGCAGCCTAACAGGGGGCCATAGCTCCTACGAGCAGTACTTC
>.|TRBJ1-5|.|13|TRBV11-2
CASSLGRDQPQHF
TGTGCCAGCAGCTTGGGTCGGGACCAGCCCCAGCATTTT
>.|TRBJ2-3|TRBD1|15|TRBV19
CASRPRGRSTDTQYF
TGTGCCAGTAGACCCAGGGGGCGGAGCACAGATACGCAGTATTTT
>.|TRBJ2-7|.|15|TRBV2
CASSENLGSSYEQYF
TGTGCCAGCAGTGAAAACCTAGGGAGCTCCTACGAGCAGTACTTC
>.|TRBJ2-5|.|15|TRBV11-2
CASSLGSSVWETQYF
TGTGCCAGCAGCTTAGGGTCTAGCGTTTGGGAGACCCAGTACTTC
>.|TRBJ2-1|TRBD1|14|TRBV28
CASRQITGGDEQFF
TGTGCCAGCAGGCAAATAACAGGGGGCGATGAGCAGTTCTTC
>.|TRBJ2-1|.|12|TRBV12-3/TRBV12-4
CASSLQGTEQFF
TGTGCCAGCAGTTTACAGGGAACTGAGCAGTTCTTC
>.|TRBJ2-3|.|17|TRBV7-2
CASSSVRGERGTDTQYF
TGTGCCAGCAGCTCCGTGAGGGGGGAGAGGGGCACAGATACGCAGTATTTT
>.|TRBJ1-5|.|16|TRBV4-3
CASSLLWDTGNQPQHF
TGCGCCAGCAGCCTGCTTTGGGACACTGGCAATCAGCCCCAGCATTTT
>.|TRBJ1-1|.|11|TRBV3-1/TRBV3-2
CASSLNTEAFF
TGTGCCAGCAGTCTGAACACTGAAGCTTTCTTT
>.|TRBJ1-5|.|15|TRBV28
CASSLVGQLDRPQHF
TGTGCCAGCAGTTTAGTCGGACAGTTGGATCGGCCCCAGCATTTT
>.|TRBJ1-3|TRBD1|16|TRBV2
CASRTGTAVSGNTIYF
TGTGCCAGCAGAACCGGGACAGCAGTCTCTGGAAACACCATATATTTT
>.|TRBJ2-1|.|12|TRBV4-1
CASSQAISEQFF
TGCGCCAGCAGCCAGGCGATCAGTGAGCAGTTCTTC
>.|TRBJ1-1|.|15|TRBV18
CASSMVGTVNTEAFF
TGTGCCAGCTCAATGGTCGGGACGGTGAACACTGAAGCTTTCTTT
>.|TRBJ1-5|.|12|TRBV6-5
CASSYPGRPQHF
TGTGCCAGCAGTTACCCAGGTCGACCCCAGCATTTT
>few|TRBJ1-2|.|16|TRBV21-1
CASSGLPGISRYGYTF
TGTGCCAGCAGCGGGTTACCAGGCATATCAAGATATGGCTACACCTTC
>.|TRBJ1-4|.|13|TRBV18
CASSPATDEKLFF
TGTGCCAGCTCACCGGCCACAGATGAAAAACTGTTTTTT
>.|TRBJ1-6|.|13|TRBV15
CATSRDTDSPLHF
TGTGCCACCAGCAGAGATACGGATTCACCCCTCCACTTT
>.|TRBJ2-2|TRBD1|15|TRBV10-3
CAISAGQQNTGELFF
TGTGCCATCAGTGCGGGACAGCAAAACACCGGGGAGCTGTTTTTT
>.|TRBJ2-7|.|12|TRBV19
CASSEHTYEQYF
TGTGCCAGTAGTGAACATACCTACGAGCAGTACTTC
>.|TRBJ1-3|.|17|TRBV19
CASSMIAGGGSGNTIYF
TGTGCCAGTAGTATGATAGCCGGAGGGGGTTCTGGAAACACCATATATTTT
>.|TRBJ1-3|TRBD1|14|TRBV5-4
CASSEGQGRNTIYF
TGTGCCAGCAGCGAGGGACAGGGTCGAAACACCATATATTTT
>few|TRBJ2-3|.|13|TRBV11-1
CASSNPSTDTQYF
TGTGCCAGCTCAAACCCTAGCACAGATACGCAGTATTTT
>.|TRBJ1-1|TRBD1|18|TRBV7-2
CASSLGPGQGTIGTEAFF
TGTGCCAGCAGCTTAGGACCGGGACAGGGAACTATCGGAACTGAAGCTTTCTTT
>.|TRBJ1-2|.|14|TRBV19
CASRPPGLGYGYTF
TGTGCCAGTAGACCTCCGGGACTGGGGTATGGCTACACCTTC
>.|TRBJ2-3|.|13|TRBV5-4
CASSLPNTDTQYF
TGTGCCAGCAGCTTGCCAAACACAGATACGCAGTATTTT
>.|TRBJ1-2|.|16|TRBV3-1/TRBV3-2
CASSQDRGRPPYGYTF
TGTGCCAGCAGCCAAGATCGCGGACGGCCGCCCTATGGCTACACCTTC
>few|TRBJ1-2|.|14|TRBV9
CASSVGTDTYGYTF
TGTGCCAGCAGCGTAGGGACAGACACTTATGGCTACACCTTC
>.|TRBJ1-2|TRBD1|14|TRBV27
CASRPSGDRHGYTF
TGTGCCAGCAGACCGTCAGGGGACAGACATGGCTACACCTTC
>.|TRBJ1-1|TRBD1|15|TRBV7-2
CASSLQGTGDTEAFF
TGTGCCAGCAGCTTACAAGGGACAGGGGACACTGAAGCTTTCTTT
>.|TRBJ1-2|.|18|TRBV21-1
CASSKLIPPRTRDYGYTF
TGTGCCAGCAGCAAACTTATTCCCCCTAGGACCCGGGACTATGGCTACACCTTC
>.|TRBJ1-1|.|15|TRBV15
CATSRAPEGVSEAFF
TGTGCCACCAGCAGAGCGCCGGAGGGGGTCTCTGAAGCTTTCTTT
>.|TRBJ1-2|TRBD1|14|TRBV19
CASSATGTGNGYTF
TGTGCCAGTAGTGCAACCGGGACAGGGAATGGCTACACCTTC